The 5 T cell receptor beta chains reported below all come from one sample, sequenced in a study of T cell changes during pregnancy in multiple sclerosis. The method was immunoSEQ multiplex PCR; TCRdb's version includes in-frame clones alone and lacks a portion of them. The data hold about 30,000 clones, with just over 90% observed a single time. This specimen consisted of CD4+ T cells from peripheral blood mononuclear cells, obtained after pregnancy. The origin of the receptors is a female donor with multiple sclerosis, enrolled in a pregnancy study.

CDR3 sequence reads: CASSATGTSGYTF. The CDR3 DNA sequence: TGTGCCAGCAGCGCGACCGGGACAAGTGGCTACACCTTC. The rearrangement links TRBV7-3 to TRBJ1-2, with D possibly TRBD1 on 6 matching bases. Per the germline V gene, CDR1 is SGHTA and CDR2 is FQGTGA. The V and J ends lost 5 bases and 7 bases respectively, with 14 bases between them. This CDR3 contains 13 residues.

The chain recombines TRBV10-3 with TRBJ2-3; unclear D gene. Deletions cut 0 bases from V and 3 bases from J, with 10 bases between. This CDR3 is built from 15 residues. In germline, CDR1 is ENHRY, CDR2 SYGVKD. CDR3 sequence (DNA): TGTGCCATCAGTGAGTCCAAAGTACGGACAGATACGCAGTATTTT. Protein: CAISESKVRTDTQYF.

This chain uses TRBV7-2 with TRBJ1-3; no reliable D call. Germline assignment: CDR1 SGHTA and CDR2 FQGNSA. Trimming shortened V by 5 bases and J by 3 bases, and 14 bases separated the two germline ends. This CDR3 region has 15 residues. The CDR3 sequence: CASSVPTVFGNTIYF. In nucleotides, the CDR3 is TGTGCCAGCAGCGTCCCCACGGTCTTTGGAAACACCATATATTTT.

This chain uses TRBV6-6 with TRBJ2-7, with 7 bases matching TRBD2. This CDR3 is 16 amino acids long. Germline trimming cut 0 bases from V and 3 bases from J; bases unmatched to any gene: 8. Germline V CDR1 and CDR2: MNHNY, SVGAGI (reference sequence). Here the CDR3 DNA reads TGTGCCAGCAGTTACTCCCGCCAGCGGGGTAACTACGAGCAGTACTTC. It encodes CASSYSRQRGNYEQYF.

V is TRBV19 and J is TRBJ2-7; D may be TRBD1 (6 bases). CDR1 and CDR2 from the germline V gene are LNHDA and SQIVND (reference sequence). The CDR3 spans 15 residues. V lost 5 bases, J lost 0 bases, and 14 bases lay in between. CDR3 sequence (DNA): TGTGCCAGTAGTTTGACAGGACCTCCCTCCTACGAGCAGTACTTC. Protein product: CASSLTGPPSYEQYF.